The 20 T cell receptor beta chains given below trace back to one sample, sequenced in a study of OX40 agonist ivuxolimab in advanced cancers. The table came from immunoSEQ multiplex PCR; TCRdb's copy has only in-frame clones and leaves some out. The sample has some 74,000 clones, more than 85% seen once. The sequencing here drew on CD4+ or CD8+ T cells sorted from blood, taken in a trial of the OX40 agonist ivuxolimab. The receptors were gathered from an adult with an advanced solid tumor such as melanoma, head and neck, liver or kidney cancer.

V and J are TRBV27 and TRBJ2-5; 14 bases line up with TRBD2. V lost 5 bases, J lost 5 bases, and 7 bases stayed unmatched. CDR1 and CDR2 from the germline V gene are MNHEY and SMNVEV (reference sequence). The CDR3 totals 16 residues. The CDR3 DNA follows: TGTGCCAGCAGTCAGGGACTAGCGGGAGATGGGGAGACCCAGTACTTC. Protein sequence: CASSQGLAGDGETQYF.

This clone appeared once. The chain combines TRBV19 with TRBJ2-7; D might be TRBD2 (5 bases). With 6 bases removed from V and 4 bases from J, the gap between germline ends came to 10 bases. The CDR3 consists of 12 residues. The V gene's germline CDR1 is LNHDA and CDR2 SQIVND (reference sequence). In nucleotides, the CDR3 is TGTGCCAGTAGGGACCCGGGATACGAGCAGTACTTC. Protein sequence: CASRDPGYEQYF.

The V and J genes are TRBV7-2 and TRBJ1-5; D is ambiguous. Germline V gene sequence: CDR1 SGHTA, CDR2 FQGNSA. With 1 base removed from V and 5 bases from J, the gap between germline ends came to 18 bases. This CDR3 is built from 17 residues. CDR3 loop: CASSLGGIGGVHQPQHF. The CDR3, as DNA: TGTGCCAGCAGCTTAGGCGGTATTGGAGGTGTCCATCAGCCCCAGCATTTT.

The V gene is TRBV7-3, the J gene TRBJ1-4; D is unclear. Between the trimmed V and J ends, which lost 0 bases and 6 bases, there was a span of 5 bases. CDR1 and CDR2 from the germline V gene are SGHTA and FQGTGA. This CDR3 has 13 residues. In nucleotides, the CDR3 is TGTGCCAGCAGCTTAACGAGAGATGAAAAACTGTTTTTT. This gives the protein CASSLTRDEKLFF.

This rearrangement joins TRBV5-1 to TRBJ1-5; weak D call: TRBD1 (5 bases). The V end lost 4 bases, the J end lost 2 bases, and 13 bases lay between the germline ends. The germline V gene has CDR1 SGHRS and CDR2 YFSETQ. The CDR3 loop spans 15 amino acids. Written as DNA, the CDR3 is TGCGCCAGCAGCCGCGGGACGGGTCGCAATCAGCCCCAGCATTTT. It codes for CASSRGTGRNQPQHF.

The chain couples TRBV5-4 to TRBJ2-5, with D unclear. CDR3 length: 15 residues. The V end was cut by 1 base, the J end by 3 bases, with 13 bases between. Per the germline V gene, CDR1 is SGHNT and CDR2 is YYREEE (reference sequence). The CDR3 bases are TGTGCCAGCAGCTTGTGGAGTCGTAGGGAAGAGACCCAGTACTTC. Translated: CASSLWSRREETQYF.

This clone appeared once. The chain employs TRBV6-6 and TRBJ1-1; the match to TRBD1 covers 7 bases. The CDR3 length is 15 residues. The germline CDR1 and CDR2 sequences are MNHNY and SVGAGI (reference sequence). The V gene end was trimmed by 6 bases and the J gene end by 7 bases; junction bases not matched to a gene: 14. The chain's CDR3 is CASSPRETGMGEAFF. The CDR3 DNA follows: TGTGCCAGCAGCCCCAGAGAGACAGGGATGGGTGAAGCTTTCTTT.

CDR3 in DNA: TGTGCCAGCAGCTTGGGACAGGGGGGGTACTACGAGCAGTACTTC. It encodes CASSLGQGGYYEQYF. V is TRBV5-4 and J is TRBJ2-7; 9 bases agree with TRBD1. Per the germline V gene, CDR1 is SGHNT and CDR2 is YYREEE (reference sequence). This CDR3 comprises 15 residues. V was pared by 0 bases and J by 3 bases, with 4 bases of the junction left unmatched. Supplemented by reference TRBV5-4 and TRBJ2-7, the full variable domain reads ETGVTQSPTHLIKTRGQQVTLRCSSQSGHNTVSWYQQALGQGPQFIFQYYREEENGRGNFPPRFSGLQFPNYSSELNVNALELDDSALYLCASSLGQGGYYEQYFGPGTRLTVT.

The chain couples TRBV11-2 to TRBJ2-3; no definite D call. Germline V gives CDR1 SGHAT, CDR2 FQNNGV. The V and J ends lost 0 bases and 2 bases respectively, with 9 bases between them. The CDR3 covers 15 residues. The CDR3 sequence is CASSLDWGSTDTQYF. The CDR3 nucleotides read TGTGCCAGCAGCTTAGATTGGGGATCCACAGATACGCAGTATTTT.

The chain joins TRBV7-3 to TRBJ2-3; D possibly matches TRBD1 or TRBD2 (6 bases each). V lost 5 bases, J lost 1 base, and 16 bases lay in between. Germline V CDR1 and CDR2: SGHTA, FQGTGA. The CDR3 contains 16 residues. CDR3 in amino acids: CASSPIGGPGTDTQYF. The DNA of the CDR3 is TGTGCCAGCAGCCCGATTGGGGGGCCAGGCACAGATACGCAGTATTTT. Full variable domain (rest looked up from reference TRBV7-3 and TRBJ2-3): GAGVSQTPSNKVTEKGKYVELRCDPISGHTALYWYRQSLGQGPEFLIYFQGTGAADDSGLPNDRFFAVRPEGSVSTLKIQRTERGDSAVYLCASSPIGGPGTDTQYFGPGTRLTVL.

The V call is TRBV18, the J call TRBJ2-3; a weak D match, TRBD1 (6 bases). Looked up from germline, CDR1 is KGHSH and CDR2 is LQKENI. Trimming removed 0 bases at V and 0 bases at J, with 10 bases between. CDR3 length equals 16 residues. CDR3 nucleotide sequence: TGTGCCAGCTCACCACCACTGGACAGAAGCACAGATACGCAGTATTTT. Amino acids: CASSPPLDRSTDTQYF.

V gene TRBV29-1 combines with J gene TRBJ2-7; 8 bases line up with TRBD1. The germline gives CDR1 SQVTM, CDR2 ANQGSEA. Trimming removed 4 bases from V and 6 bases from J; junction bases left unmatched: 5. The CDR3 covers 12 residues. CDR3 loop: CSVAGGLGEQYF. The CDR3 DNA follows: TGCAGCGTTGCAGGGGGCTTGGGCGAGCAGTACTTC.

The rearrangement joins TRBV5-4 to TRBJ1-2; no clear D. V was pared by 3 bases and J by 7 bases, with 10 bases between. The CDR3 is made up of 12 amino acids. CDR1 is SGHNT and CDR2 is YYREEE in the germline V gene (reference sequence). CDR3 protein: CASSSLTSGYTF. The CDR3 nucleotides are TGTGCCAGCAGCTCTCTTACGAGTGGCTACACCTTC. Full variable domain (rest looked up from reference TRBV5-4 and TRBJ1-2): ETGVTQSPTHLIKTRGQQVTLRCSSQSGHNTVSWYQQALGQGPQFIFQYYREEENGRGNFPPRFSGLQFPNYSSELNVNALELDDSALYLCASSSLTSGYTFGSGTRLTVV.

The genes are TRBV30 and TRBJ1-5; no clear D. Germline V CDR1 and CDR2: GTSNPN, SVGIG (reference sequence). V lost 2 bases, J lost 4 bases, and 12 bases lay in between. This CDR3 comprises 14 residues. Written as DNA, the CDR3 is TGTGCCTGGAGTAGACCGGGATTAAATCAGCCCCAGCATTTT. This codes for CAWSRPGLNQPQHF.

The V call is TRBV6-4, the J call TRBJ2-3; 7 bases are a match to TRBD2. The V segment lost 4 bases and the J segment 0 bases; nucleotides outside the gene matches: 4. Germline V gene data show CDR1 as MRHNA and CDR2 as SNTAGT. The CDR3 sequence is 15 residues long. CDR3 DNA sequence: TGTGCCAGCAGTGTTGGGACTACTAGCACAGATACGCAGTATTTT. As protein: CASSVGTTSTDTQYF.

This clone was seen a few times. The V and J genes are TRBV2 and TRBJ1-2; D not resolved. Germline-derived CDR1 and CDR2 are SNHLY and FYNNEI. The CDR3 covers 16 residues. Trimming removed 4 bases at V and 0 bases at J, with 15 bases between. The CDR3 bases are TGTGCCAGCAGTGCGACCCGATTCTCTACTAACTATGGCTACACCTTC. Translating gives CASSATRFSTNYGYTF.

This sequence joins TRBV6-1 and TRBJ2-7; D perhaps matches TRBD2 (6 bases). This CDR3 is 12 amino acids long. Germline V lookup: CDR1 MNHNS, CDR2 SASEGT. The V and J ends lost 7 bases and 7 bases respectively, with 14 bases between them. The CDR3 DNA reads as TGTGCCAGCACCTCGGGAGTCGCTGAGCAGTACTTC. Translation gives CASTSGVAEQYF.

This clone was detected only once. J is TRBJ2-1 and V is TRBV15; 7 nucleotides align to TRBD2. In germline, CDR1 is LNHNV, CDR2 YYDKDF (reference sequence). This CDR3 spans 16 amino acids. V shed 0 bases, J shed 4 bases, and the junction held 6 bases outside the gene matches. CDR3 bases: TGTGCCACCAGCAGAGATTTGGCGGGAGCGTACAATGAGCAGTTCTTC. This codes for CATSRDLAGAYNEQFF. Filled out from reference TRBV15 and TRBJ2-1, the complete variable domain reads DAMVIQNPRYQVTQFGKPVTLSCSQTLNHNVMYWYQQKSSQAPKLLFHYYDKDFNNEADTPDNFQSRRPNTSFCFLDIRSPGLGDTAMYLCATSRDLAGAYNEQFFGPGTRLTVL.

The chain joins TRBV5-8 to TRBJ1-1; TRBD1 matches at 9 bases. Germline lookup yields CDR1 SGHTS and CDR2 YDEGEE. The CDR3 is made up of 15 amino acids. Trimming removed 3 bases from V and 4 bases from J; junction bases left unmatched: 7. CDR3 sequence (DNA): TGTGCCAGCAGCTCAGGGGACAGGGTGGGCACTGAAGCTTTCTTT. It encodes CASSSGDRVGTEAFF. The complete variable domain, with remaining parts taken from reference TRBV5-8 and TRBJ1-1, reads EAGVTQSPTHLIKTRGQQATLRCSPISGHTSVYWYQQALGLGLQFLLWYDEGEERNRGNFPPRFSGRQFPNYSSELNVNALELEDSALYLCASSSGDRVGTEAFFGQGTRLTVV.

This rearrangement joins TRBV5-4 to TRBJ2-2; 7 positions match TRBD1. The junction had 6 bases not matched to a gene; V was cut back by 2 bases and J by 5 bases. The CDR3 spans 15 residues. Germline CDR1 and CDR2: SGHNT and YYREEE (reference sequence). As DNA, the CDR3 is TGTGCCAGCAGCTTCTTAGACAGGGATACCGGGGAGCTGTTTTTT. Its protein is CASSFLDRDTGELFF.